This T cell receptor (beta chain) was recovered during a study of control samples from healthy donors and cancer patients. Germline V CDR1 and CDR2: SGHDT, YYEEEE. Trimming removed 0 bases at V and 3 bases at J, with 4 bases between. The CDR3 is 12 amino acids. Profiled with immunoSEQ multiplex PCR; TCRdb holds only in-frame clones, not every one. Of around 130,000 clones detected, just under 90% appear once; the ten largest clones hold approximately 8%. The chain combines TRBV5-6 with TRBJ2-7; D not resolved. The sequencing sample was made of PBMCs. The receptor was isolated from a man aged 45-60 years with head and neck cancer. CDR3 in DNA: TGTGCCAGCAGCTTGGACAACTACGAGCAGTACTTC. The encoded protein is CASSLDNYEQYF.